This TCR beta chain comes out of a study of Ad26.COV2.S vaccination and SARS-CoV-2 variants. The protocol was immunoSEQ multiplex PCR, while the TCRdb copy is restricted to in-frame clones and leaves out a portion. The sample holds about 480,000 clones, around nine tenths seen once. Treatment described: some 20 received Ad26.COV2.S at low or high dose, single or two shots; several received placebo; per-sample allocation not given. Specimen acquisition occurred on day 63 following the initial vaccine or placebo injection. V lost 1 base, J lost 10 bases, and 11 bases lay in between. Germline CDR1 and CDR2: SGHTA and FQGNSA. CDR3 length equals 13 residues.

This rearrangement joins TRBV7-2 to TRBJ2-1; D unresolved. Sequences were derived from peripheral blood, sampled in a trial of Ad26.COV2.S vaccine versus placebo. The receptor's source is a person between 18 and 59 years old who received the Ad26.COV2.S COVID-19 vaccine or a placebo. This CDR3 is CASSLGRASEQFF. CDR3 nucleotide sequence: TGTGCCAGCAGCTTAGGTCGAGCATCCGAGCAGTTCTTC.